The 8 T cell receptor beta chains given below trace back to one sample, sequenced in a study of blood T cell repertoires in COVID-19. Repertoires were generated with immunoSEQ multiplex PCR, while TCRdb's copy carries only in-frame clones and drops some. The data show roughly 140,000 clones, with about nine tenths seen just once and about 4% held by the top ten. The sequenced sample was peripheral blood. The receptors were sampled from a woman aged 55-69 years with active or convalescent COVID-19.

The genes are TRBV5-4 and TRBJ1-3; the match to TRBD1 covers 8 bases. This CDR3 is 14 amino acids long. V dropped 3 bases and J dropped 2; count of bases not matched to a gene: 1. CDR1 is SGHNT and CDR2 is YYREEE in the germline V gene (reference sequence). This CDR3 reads CASSSQGAGNTIYF. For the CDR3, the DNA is TGTGCCAGCAGCTCACAGGGGGCTGGAAACACCATATATTTT.

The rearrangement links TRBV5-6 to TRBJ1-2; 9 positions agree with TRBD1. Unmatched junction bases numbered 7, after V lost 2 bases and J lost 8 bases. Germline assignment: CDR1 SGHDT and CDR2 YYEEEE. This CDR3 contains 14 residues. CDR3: CASSFPTGGGGYTF. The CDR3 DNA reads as TGTGCCAGCAGCTTCCCTACAGGGGGCGGCGGCTACACCTTC.

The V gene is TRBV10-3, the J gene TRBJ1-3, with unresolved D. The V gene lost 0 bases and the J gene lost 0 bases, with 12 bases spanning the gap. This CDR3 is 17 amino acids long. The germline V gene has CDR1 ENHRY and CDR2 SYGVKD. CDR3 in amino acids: CAISESTLESSGNTIYF. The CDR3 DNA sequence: TGTGCCATCAGTGAGTCGACTCTTGAGAGCTCTGGAAACACCATATATTTT.

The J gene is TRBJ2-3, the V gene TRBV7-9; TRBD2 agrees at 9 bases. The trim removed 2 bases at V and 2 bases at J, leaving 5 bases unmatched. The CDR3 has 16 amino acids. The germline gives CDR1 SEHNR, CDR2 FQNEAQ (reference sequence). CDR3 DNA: TGTGCCAGCAGCTTAACCCCTAGCGGGGTCACAGATACGCAGTATTTT. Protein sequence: CASSLTPSGVTDTQYF.

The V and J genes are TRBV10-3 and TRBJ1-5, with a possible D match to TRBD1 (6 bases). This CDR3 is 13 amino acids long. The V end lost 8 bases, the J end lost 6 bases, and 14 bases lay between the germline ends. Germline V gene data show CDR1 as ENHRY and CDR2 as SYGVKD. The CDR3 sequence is CAIGSGVGQPQHF. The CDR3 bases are TGTGCCATCGGCTCAGGGGTTGGTCAGCCCCAGCATTTT.

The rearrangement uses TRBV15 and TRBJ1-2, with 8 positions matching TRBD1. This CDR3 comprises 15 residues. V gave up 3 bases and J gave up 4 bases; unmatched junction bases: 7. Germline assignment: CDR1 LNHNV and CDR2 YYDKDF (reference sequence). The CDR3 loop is CATSSRPGGPYGYTF. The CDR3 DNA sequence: TGTGCCACCAGCAGCCGCCCAGGGGGCCCCTATGGCTACACCTTC.

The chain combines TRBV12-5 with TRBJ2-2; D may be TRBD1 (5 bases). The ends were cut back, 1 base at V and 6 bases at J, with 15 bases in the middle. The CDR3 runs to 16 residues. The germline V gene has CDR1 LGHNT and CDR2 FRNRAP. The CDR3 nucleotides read TGTGCTAGTGGTTTGGCTACAGGAGCCAGACCCGGGGAGCTGTTTTTT. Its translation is CASGLATGARPGELFF.

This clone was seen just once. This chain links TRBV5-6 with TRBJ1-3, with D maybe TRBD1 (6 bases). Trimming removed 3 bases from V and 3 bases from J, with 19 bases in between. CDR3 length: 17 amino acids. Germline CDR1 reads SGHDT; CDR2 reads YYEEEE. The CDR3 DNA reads TGTGCCAGCAGCTCTGAAATAGGAACAGGGCTTGGAAACACCATATATTTT. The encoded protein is CASSSEIGTGLGNTIYF.